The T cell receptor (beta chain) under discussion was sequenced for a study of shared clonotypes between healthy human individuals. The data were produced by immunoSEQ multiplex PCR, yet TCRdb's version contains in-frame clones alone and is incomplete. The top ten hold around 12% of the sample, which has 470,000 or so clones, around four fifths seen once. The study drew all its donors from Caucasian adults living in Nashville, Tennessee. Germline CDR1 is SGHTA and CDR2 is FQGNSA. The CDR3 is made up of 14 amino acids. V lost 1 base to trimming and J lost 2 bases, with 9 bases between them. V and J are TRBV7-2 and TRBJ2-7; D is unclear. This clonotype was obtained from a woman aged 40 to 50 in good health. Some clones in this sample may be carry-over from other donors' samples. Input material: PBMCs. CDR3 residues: CASSLGGDPYEQYF. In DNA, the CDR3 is TGTGCCAGCAGCTTAGGTGGCGACCCCTACGAGCAGTACTTC.